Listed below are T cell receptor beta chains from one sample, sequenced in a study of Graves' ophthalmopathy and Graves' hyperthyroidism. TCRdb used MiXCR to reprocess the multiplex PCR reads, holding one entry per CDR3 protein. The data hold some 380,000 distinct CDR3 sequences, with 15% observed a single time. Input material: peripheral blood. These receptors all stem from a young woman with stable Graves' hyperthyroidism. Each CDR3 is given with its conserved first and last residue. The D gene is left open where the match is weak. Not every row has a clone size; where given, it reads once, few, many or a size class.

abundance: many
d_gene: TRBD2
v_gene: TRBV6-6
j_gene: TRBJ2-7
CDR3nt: TGTGCCAGCAGCGGACTAGCGGGGGGGGAGCAGTACTTC
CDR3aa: CASSGLAGGEQYF

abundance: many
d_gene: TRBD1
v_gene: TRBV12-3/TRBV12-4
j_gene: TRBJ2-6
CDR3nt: TGTGCCAGCAGTTTGGCGGACAGGCCTGGGGCCAACGTCCTGACTTTC
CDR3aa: CASSLADRPGANVLTF

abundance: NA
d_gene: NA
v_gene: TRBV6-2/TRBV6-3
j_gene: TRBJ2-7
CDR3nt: TGTGCCAGCAGTTACGACGTGGCAGTAATGTCTTACGAGCAGTACTTC
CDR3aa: CASSYDVAVMSYEQYF

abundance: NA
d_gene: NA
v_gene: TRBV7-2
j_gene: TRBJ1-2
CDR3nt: TGTGCCAGCAGCTCTTACAGGTCCAACTATGGCTACACCTTC
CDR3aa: CASSSYRSNYGYTF

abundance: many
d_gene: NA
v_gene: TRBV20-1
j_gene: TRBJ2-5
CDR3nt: TGCAGTGCTATCGGGGCTGGGGAGACCCAGTACTTC
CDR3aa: CSAIGAGETQYF

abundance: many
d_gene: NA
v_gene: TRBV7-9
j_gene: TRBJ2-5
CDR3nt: TGTGCCAGCAGCTCCCCCAAGGGCTTCCAAGAGACCCAGTACTTC
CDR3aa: CASSSPKGFQETQYF

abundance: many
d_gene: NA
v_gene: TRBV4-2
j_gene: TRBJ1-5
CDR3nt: TGTGCCAGCAGCCAAGATCCCGACAGGCTAGGGAATCAGCCCCAGCATTTT
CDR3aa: CASSQDPDRLGNQPQHF

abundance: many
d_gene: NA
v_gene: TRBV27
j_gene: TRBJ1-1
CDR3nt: TGTGCCAGCAGTGCCCACCAGATAGGGGACGGGGACACTGAAGCTTTCTTT
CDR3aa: CASSAHQIGDGDTEAFF

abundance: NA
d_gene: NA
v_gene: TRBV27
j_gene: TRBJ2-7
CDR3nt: TGTGCCAGCAGTTTTGGGGGCTCGCGCAGTATACTCTACGAGCAGTACTTC
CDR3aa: CASSFGGSRSILYEQYF

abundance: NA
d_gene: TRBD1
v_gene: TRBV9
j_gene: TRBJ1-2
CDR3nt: TGTGCCAGCAGCCCACAACCCGGGACAGGGGGTGGCTACACCTTC
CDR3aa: CASSPQPGTGGGYTF

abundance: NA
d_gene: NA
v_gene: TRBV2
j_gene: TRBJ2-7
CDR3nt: TGTGCCAGCAGGAAGGGGGGCTCCTACGAGCAGTACTTC
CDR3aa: CASRKGGSYEQYF

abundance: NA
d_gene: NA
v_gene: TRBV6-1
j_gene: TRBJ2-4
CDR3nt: TGTGCCAGTACTAGCCATAACAAAAACATTCAGTACTTC
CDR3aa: CASTSHNKNIQYF

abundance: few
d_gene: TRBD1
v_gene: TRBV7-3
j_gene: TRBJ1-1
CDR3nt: TGTGCCAGCAGCTCCACAGGGGGCATTAACACTGAAGCTTTCTTT
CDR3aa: CASSSTGGINTEAFF

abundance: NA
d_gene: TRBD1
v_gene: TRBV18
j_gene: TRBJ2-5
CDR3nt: TGTGCCAGCTCACCATTAGCACGGACAGGGATGAGCCAAGAGACCCAGTACTTC
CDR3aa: CASSPLARTGMSQETQYF

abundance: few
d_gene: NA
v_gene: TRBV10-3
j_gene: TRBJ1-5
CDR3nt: TGTGCCATCGGCGGACCTCGTGGCAATCGGCCCCAGCATTTT
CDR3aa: CAIGGPRGNRPQHF

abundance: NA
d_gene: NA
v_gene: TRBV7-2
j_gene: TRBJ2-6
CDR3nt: TGTGCCAGCGTGCGGCTTTTCTCTGGGGCCAACGTCCTGACTTTC
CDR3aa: CASVRLFSGANVLTF

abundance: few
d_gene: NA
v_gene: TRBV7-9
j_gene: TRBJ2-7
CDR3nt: TGTGCCAGCAGCTTGTTGTACGACCACGAGCAGTACTTC
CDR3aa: CASSLLYDHEQYF

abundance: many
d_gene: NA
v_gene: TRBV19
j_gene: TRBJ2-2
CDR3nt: TGTGCCAGTAACATGGGTAGTGGAGGCACCGGGGAGCTGTTTTTT
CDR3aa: CASNMGSGGTGELFF

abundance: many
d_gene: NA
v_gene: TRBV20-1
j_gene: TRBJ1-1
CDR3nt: TGCAGTGCTAGAGTAACCGGGGGCAACTTCATGAACACTGAAGCTTTCTTT
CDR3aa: CSARVTGGNFMNTEAFF

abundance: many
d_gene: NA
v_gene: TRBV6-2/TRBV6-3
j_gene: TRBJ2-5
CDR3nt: TGTGCCAGCAGTTACGAGCGGCGGGGCGAGACCCAGTACTTC
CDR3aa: CASSYERRGETQYF

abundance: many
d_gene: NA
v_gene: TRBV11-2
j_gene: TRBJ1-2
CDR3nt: TGTGCCAGCAGCTTCGGGACGGGGTATGGCTACACCTTC
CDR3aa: CASSFGTGYGYTF

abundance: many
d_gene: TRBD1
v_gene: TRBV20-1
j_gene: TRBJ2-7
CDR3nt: TGCAGTGGGAGTGAGGAGACAGGGTCCTACGAGCAGTACTTC
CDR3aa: CSGSEETGSYEQYF

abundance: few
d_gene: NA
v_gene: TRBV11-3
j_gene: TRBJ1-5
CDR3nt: TGTGCCAGCAGCTTAGATGGGGGGGGTTATAGACCCCAGCATTTT
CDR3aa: CASSLDGGGYRPQHF

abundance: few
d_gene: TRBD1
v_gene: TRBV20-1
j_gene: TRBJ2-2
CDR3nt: TGCAGTGCTAGGGCACCGGGACAGGTCTCCGGGGAGCTGTTTTTT
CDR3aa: CSARAPGQVSGELFF

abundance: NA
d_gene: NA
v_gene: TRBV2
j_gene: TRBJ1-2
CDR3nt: TGTGCCAGCATACAAGTTAACTATGGCTACACCTTC
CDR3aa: CASIQVNYGYTF

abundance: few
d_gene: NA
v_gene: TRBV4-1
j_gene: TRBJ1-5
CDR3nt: TGCGCCAGCAGCCAAGATACAGGGACCTACCAGCCCCAGCATTTT
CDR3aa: CASSQDTGTYQPQHF

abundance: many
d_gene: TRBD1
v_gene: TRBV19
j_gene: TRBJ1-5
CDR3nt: TGTGCCAGTAGCTCCCAGGGGGTGGGCAATCAGCCCCAGCATTTT
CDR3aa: CASSSQGVGNQPQHF

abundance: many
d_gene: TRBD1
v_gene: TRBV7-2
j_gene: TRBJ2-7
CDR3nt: TGTGCCAGCAGTCTACGGGACAGGGTGGACTACGAGCAGTACTTC
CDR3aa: CASSLRDRVDYEQYF

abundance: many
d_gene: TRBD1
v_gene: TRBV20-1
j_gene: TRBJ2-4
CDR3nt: TGCAGTGCCAGACGGGACAGCCTAGCCAAAAACATTCAGTACTTC
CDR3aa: CSARRDSLAKNIQYF